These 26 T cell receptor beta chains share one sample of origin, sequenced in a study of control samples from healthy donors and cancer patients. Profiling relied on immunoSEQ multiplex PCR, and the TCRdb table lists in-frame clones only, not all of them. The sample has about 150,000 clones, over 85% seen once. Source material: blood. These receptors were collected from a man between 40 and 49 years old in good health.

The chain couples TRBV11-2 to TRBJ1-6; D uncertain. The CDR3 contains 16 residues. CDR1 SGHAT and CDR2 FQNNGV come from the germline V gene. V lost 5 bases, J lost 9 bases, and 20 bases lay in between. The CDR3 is CASSPPGGRSGSPLHF. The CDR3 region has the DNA TGTGCCAGCAGCCCTCCCGGAGGGCGGTCTGGTTCACCCCTCCACTTT.

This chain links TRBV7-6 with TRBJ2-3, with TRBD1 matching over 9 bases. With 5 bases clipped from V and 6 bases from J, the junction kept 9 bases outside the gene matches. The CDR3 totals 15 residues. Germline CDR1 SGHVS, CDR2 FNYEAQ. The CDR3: CASSPAGQGYDTQYF. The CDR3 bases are TGTGCCAGCAGCCCCGCGGGACAGGGATATGATACGCAGTATTTT. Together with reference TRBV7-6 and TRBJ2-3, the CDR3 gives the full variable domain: GAGVSQSPRYKVTKRGQDVALRCDPISGHVSLYWYRQALGQGPEFLTYFNYEAQQDKSGLPNDRFSAERPEGSISTLTIQRTEQRDSAMYRCASSPAGQGYDTQYFGPGTRLTVL.

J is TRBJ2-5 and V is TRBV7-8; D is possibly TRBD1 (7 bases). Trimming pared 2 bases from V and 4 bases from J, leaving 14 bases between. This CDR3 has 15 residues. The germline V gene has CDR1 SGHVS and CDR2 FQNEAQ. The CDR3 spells CASSLYRGGVETQYF. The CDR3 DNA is TGTGCCAGCAGCTTATACAGGGGCGGGGTAGAGACCCAGTACTTC.

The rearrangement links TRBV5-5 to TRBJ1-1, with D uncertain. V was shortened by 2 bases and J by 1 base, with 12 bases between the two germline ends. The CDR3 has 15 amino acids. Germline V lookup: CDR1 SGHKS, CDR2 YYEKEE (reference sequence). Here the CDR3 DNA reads TGTGCCAGCAGCTTTGAGGGAGGGTCGAACACTGAAGCTTTCTTT. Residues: CASSFEGGSNTEAFF. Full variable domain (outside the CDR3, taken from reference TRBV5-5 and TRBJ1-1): DAGVTQSPTHLIKTRGQQVTLRCSPISGHKSVSWYQQVLGQGPQFIFQYYEKEERGRGNFPDRFSARQFPNYSSELNVNALLLGDSALYLCASSFEGGSNTEAFFGQGTRLTVV.

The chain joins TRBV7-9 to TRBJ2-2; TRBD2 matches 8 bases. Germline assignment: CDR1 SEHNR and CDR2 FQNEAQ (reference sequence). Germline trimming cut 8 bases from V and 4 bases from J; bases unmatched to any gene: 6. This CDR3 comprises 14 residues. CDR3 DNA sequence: TGTGCCAGCGGACTTAGCGGGGCCACCGGGGAGCTGTTTTTT. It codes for CASGLSGATGELFF.

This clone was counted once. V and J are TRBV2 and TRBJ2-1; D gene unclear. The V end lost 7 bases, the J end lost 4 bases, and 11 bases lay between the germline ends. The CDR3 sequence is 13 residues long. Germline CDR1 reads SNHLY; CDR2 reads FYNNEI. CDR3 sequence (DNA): TGTGCCAGCACCCGGCAGGCTTACAATGAGCAGTTCTTC. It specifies CASTRQAYNEQFF. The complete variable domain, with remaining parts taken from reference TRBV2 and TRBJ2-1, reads EPEVTQTPSHQVTQMGQEVILRCVPISNHLYFYWYRQILGQKVEFLVSFYNNEISEKSEIFDDQFSVERPDGSNFTLKIRSTKLEDSAMYFCASTRQAYNEQFFGPGTRLTVL.

As DNA, the CDR3 is TGTGCCAGCAGCGGGACAGCCACCGGGGAGCTGTTTTTT. Residues: CASSGTATGELFF. The chain is built from TRBV5-5 and TRBJ2-2, with 7 bases matching TRBD1. After removal of 4 bases from V and 4 bases from J, the junction contained 1 base not matched to a gene. Germline V CDR1 and CDR2: SGHKS, YYEKEE (reference sequence). The CDR3 consists of 13 residues.

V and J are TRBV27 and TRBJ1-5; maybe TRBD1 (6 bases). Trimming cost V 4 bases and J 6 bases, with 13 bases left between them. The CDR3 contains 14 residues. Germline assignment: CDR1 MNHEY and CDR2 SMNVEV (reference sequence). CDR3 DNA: TGTGCCAGCAGTTCCTACGGGGGCGTTCAGCCCCAGCATTTT. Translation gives CASSSYGGVQPQHF.

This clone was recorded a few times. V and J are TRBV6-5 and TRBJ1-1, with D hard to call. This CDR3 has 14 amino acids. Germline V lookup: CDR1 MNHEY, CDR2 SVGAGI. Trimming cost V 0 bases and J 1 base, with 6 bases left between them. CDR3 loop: CASSYSGKNTEAFF. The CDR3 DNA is TGTGCCAGCAGTTACTCGGGGAAGAACACTGAAGCTTTCTTT.

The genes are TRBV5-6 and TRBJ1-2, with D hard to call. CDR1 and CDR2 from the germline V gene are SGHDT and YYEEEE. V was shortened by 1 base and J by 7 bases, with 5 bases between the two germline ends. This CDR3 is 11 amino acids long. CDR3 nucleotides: TGTGCCAGCAGCTTGAAAGGTGGCTACACCTTC. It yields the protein CASSLKGGYTF.

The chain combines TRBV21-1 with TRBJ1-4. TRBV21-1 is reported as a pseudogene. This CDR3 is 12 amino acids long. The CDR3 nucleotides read TGTGCCAGCAGCAGCTGGGAAGAAAAACTGTTTTTT. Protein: CASSSWEEKLFF.

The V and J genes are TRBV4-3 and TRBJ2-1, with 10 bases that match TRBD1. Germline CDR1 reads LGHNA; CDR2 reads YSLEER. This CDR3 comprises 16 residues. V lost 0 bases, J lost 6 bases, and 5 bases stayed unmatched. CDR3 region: CASSQDGTGALNEQFF. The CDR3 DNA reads TGCGCCAGCAGCCAAGACGGGACAGGGGCCCTCAATGAGCAGTTCTTC.

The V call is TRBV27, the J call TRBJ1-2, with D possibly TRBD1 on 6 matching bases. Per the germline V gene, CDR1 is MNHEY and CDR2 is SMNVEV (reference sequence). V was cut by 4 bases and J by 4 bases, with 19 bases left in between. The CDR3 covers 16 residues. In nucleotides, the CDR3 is TGTGCCAGCAGTTCTAAGAGGGACACACGACTCTATGGCTACACCTTC. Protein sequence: CASSSKRDTRLYGYTF.

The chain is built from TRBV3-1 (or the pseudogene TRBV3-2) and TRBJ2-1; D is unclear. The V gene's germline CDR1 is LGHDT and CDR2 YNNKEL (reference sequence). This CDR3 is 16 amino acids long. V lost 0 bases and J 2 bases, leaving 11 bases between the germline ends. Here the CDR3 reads CASSQDVAETYNEQFF. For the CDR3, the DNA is TGTGCCAGCAGCCAAGATGTTGCCGAGACCTACAATGAGCAGTTCTTC.

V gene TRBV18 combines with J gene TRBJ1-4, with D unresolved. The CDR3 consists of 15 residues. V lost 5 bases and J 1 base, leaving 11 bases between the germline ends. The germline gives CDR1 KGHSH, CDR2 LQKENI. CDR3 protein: CASSISGVTNEKLFF. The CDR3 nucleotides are TGTGCCAGCTCAATATCTGGGGTAACTAATGAAAAACTGTTTTTT.

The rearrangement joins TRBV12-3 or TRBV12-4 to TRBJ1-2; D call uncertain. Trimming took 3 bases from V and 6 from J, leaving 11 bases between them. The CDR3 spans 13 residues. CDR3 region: CASSLAGADGYTF. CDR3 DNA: TGTGCCAGCAGTTTGGCAGGAGCGGATGGCTACACCTTC.

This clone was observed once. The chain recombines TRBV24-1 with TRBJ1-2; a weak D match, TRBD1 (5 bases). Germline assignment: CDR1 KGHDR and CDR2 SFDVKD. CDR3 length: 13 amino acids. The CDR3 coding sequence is TGTCTCGGGGTCGGGGGATCTAACTATGGCTACACCTTC. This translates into CLGVGGSNYGYTF.

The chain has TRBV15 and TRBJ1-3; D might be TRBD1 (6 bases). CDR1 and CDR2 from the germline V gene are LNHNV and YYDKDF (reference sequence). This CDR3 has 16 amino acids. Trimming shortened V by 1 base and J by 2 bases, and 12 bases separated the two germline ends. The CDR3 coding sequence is TGTGCCACCAGCAGAGCACAGGGAAGTACTGGAAACACCATATATTTT. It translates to CATSRAQGSTGNTIYF.

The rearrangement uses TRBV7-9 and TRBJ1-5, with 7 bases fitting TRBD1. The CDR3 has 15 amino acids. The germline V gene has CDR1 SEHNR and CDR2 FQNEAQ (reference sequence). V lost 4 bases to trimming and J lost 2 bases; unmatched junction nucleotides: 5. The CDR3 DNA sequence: TGTGCCAGCAGCTCCGGACAGGTGCGCAATCAGCCCCAGCATTTT. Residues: CASSSGQVRNQPQHF.

The CDR3 nucleotides read TGTGCCAGCAGCCTGGCCGGGACAGGGATAGCAGATACGCAGTATTTT. Translation gives CASSLAGTGIADTQYF. The chain couples TRBV7-6 to TRBJ2-3, with 9 bases matching TRBD1. The CDR3 has 16 residues. V shed 5 bases, J shed 4 bases, and the junction held 10 bases outside the gene matches. Germline loops: CDR1 SGHVS, CDR2 FNYEAQ.

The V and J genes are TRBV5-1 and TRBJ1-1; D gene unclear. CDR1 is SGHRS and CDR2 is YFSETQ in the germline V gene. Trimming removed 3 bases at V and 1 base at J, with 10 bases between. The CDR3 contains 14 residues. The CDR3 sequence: CASSSVRANTEAFF. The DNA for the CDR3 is TGCGCCAGCAGCTCCGTAAGAGCGAACACTGAAGCTTTCTTT.

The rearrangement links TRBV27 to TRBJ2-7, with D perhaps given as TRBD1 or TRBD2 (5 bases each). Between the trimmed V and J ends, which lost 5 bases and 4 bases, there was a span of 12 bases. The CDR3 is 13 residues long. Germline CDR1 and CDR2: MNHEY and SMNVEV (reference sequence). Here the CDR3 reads CASSIGTDYEQYF. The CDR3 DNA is TGTGCCAGCAGTATCGGGACCGATTACGAGCAGTACTTC.

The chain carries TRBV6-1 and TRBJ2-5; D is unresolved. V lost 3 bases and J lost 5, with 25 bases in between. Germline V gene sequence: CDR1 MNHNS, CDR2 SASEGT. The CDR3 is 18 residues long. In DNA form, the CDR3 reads TGTGCCAGCAGTGAGAATACCGTTAACACAGACCCCCAGGAGACCCAGTACTTC. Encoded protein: CASSENTVNTDPQETQYF.

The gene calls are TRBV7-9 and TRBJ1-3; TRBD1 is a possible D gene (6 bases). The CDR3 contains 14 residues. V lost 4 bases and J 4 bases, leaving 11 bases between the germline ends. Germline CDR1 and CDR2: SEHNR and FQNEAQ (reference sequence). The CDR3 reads CASSWGHTGNTIYF. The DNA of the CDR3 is TGTGCCAGCAGCTGGGGACACACGGGAAACACCATATATTTT.

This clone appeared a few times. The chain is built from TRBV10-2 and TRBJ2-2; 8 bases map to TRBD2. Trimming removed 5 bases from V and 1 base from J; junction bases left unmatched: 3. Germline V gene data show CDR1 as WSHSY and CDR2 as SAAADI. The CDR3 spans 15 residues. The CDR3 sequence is CASSTLAGNTGELFF. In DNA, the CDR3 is TGCGCCAGCAGTACCCTAGCGGGGAACACCGGGGAGCTGTTTTTT.

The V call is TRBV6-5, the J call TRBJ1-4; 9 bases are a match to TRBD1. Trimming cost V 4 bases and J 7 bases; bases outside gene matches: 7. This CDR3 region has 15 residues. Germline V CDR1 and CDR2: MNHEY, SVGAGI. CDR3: CASSSTGGAGEKLFF. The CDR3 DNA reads TGTGCCAGCAGTTCAACAGGGGGCGCCGGTGAAAAACTGTTTTTT.